This TCR beta chain was sequenced during a study of shared T cell receptors in the human thymus. This table comes from immunoSEQ multiplex PCR, and its TCRdb copy is limited to in-frame clones, with some not included. The repertoire holds more than 550,000 clones, around 87% seen once, with roughly 0.0094% in the top ten. Germline CDR1 is LNHNV and CDR2 is YYDKDF (reference sequence). The CDR3 length is 12 residues. The junction had 7 bases not matched to a gene; V was cut back by 7 bases and J by 10 bases. This same sample was also taken into another study, of human thymus T cells. From that second work: Across thymic and blood repertoires, the usage of V and J genes appeared to be biased.

Sequenced sample: thymocytes. The TCR was taken from a boy less than two years old with a congenital heart defect. V usage is TRBV15 and J usage is TRBJ2-4; 7 positions agree with TRBD2. The CDR3 sequence: CATNPGGGIQYF. Here the CDR3 DNA reads TGTGCCACCAACCCCGGGGGAGGGATTCAGTACTTC.